This T cell receptor beta chain emerged from a study of OX40 agonist ivuxolimab in advanced cancers. Patients with a history of autoimmune disease or on systemic immunosuppression were excluded. Trimming took off 6 bases at V and 6 bases at J, with 17 bases between the two ends. The germline gives CDR1 SGHTA, CDR2 FQGNSA. The CDR3 totals 14 residues. Libraries were prepared by immunoSEQ multiplex PCR; TCRdb keeps only in-frame clonotypes and omits some of them. The sample has about 84,000 clones, roughly 89% seen once. The chain employs TRBV7-2 and TRBJ1-2; no clear D gene. The sequencing used CD4+ or CD8+ T cells sorted from blood, collected in a trial of the OX40 agonist ivuxolimab. This receptor was obtained from an adult with an advanced solid tumor such as melanoma, head and neck, liver or kidney cancer. The CDR3 spells CASRQKAWSDGYTF. CDR3 nucleotide sequence: TGTGCCAGCAGGCAAAAAGCTTGGTCAGATGGCTACACCTTC.